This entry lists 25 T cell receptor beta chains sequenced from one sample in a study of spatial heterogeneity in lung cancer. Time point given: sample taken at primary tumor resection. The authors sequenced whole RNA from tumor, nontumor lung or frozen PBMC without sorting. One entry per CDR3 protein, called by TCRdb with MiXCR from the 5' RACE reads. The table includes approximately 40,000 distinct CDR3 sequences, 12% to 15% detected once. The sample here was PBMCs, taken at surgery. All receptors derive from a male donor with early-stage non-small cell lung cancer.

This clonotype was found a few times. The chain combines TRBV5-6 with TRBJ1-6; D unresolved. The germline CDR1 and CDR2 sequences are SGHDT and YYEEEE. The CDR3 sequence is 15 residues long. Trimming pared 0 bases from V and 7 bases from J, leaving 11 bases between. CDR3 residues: CASSLERAKNSPLHF. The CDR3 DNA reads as TGTGCCAGCAGCTTGGAACGGGCAAAGAATTCACCCCTCCACTTT.

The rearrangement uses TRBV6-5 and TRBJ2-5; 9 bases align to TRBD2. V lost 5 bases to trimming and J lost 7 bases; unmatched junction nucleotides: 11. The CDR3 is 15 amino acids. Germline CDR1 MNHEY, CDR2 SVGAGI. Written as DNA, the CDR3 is TGTGCCAGCAGTACGGCTGCGGGAGGGTTTGGGACCCAGTACTTC. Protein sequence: CASSTAAGGFGTQYF.

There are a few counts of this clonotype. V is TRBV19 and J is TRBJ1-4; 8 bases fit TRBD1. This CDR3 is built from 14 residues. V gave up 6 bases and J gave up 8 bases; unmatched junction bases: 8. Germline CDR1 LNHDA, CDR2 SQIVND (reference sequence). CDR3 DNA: TGTGCCAGTAGAACCGGGACAGGATACGAAAAACTGTTTTTT. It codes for CASRTGTGYEKLFF.

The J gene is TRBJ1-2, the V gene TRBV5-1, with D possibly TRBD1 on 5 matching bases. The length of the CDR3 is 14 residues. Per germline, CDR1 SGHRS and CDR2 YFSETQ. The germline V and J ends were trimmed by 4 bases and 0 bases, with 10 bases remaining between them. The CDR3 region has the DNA TGCGCCAGCAGCGACGGGACGGCTAACTATGGCTACACCTTC. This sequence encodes CASSDGTANYGYTF.

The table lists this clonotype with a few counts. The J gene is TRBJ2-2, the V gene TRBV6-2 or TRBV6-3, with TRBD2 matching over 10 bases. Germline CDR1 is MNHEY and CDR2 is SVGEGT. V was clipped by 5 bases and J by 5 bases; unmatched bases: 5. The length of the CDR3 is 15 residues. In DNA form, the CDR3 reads TGTGCCAGCAGTGGGGCTAGCGGGAGAACCGGGGAGCTGTTTTTT. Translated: CASSGASGRTGELFF.

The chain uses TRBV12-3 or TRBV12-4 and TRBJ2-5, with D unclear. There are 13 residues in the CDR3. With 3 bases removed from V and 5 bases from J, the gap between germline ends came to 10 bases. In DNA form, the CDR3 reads TGTGCCAGCAGTTTTTATGTGGGCGAGACCCAGTACTTC. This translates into CASSFYVGETQYF.

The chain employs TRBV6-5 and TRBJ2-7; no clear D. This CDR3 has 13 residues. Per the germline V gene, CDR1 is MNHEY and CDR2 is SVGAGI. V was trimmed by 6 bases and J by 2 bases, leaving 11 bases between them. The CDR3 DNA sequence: TGTGCCAGCAGCCGATTCAGTGCCTACGAGCAGTACTTC. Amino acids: CASSRFSAYEQYF.

The CDR3 loop reads CASSRRGQGATYNSPLHF. The CDR3 nucleotides read TGTGCCAGCAGCCGCCGGGGACAGGGGGCAACCTATAATTCACCCCTCCACTTT. This chain links TRBV14 with TRBJ1-6; 12 bases map to TRBD1. The V gene's germline CDR1 is SGHDN and CDR2 FVKESK. This CDR3 is built from 18 residues. V trimming: 4 bases; J trimming: 2 bases; junction bases outside the gene matches: 6.

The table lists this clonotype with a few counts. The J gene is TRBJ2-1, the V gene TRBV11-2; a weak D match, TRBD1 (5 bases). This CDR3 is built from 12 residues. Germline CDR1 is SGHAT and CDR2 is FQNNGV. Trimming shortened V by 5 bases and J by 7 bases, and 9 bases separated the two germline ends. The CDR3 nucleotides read TGTGCCAGCAGCCAGGGTCAGAATGAGCAGTTCTTC. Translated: CASSQGQNEQFF.

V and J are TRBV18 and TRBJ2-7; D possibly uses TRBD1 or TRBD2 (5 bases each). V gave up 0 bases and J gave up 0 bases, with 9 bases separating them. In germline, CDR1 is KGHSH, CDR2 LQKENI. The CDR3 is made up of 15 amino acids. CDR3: CASSPPAGSSYEQYF. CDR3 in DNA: TGTGCCAGCTCACCACCGGCAGGGAGCTCCTACGAGCAGTACTTC.

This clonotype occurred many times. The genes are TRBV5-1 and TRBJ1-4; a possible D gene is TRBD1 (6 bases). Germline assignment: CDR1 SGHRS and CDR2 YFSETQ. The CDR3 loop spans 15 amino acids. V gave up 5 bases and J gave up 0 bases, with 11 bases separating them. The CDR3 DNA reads TGCGCCAGCAGGGACAGAACCTCAACTAATGAAAAACTGTTTTTT. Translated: CASRDRTSTNEKLFF.

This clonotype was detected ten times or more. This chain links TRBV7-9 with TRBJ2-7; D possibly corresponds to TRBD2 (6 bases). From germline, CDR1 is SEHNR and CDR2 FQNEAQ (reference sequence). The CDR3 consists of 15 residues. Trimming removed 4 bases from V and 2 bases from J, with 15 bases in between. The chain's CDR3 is CASSSTPEGTYEQYF. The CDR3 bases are TGTGCCAGCAGCTCCACTCCGGAGGGTACCTACGAGCAGTACTTC.

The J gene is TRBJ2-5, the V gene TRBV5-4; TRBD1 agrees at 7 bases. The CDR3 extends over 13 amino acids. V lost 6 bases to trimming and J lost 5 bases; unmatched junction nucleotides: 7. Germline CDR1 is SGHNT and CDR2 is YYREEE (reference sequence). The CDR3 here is CASTSRGQETQYF. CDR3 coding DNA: TGTGCCAGCACTTCTAGGGGGCAGGAGACCCAGTACTTC.

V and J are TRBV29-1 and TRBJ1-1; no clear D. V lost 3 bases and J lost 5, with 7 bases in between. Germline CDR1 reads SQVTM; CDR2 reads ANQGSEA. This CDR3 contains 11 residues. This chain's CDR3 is CSVETGTEAFF. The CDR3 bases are TGCAGCGTTGAGACGGGGACTGAAGCTTTCTTT.

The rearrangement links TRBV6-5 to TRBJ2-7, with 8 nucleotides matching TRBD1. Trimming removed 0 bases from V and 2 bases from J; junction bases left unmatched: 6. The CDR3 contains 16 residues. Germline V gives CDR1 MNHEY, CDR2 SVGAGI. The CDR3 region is CASSYSTGGTTYEQYF. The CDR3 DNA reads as TGTGCCAGCAGTTACTCAACAGGGGGGACAACCTACGAGCAGTACTTC.

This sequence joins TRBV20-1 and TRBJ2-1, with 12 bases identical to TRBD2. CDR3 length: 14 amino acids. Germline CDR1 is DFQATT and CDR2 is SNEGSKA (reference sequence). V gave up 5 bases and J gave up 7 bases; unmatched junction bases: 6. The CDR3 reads CSAALAGGLNEQFF. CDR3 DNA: TGCAGTGCTGCGCTAGCGGGAGGGTTAAATGAGCAGTTCTTC.

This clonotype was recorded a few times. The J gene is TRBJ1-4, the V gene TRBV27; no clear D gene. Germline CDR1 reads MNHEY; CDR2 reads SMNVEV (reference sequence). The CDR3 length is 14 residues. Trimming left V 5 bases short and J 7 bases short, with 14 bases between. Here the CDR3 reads CASSLTWKAEKLFF. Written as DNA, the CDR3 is TGTGCCAGCAGTCTGACTTGGAAGGCTGAAAAACTGTTTTTT.

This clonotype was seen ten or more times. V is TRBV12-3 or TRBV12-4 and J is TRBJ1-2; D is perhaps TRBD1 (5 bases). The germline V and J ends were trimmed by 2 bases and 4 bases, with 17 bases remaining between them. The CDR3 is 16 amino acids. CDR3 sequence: CASSLTPPTDSYGYTF. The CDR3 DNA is TGTGCCAGCAGTTTAACTCCCCCTACAGACAGCTATGGCTACACCTTC.

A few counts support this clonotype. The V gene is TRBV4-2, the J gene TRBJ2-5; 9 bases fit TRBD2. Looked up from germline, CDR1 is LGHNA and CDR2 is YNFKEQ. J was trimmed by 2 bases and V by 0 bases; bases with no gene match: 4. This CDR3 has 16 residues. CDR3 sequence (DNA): TGTGCCAGCAGCCAAGACAGTAGCGGGAGACAAGAGACCCAGTACTTC. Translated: CASSQDSSGRQETQYF.

CDR3 sequence reads: CASSPLRTSSYEQYF. DNA of the CDR3: TGTGCCAGCAGCCCCCTCCGGACAAGCTCCTACGAGCAGTACTTC. This chain joins TRBV7-2 and TRBJ2-7, with D possibly TRBD1 on 5 matching bases. The germline CDR1 and CDR2 sequences are SGHTA and FQGNSA. CDR3 length equals 15 residues. V was clipped by 5 bases and J by 0 bases, with 14 bases between them.

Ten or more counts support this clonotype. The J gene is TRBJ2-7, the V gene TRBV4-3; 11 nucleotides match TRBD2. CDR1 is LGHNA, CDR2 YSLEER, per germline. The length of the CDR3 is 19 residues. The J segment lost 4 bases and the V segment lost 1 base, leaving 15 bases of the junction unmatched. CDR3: CASSQGPRTTSGRHYEQYF. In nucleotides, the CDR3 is TGCGCCAGCAGCCAAGGGCCTCGAACTACTAGCGGGAGACATTACGAGCAGTACTTC.

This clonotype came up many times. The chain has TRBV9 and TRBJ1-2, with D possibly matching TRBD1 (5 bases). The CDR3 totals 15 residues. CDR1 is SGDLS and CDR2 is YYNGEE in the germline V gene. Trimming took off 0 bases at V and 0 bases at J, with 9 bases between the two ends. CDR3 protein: CASSVGQPPNYGYTF. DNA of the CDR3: TGTGCCAGCAGCGTAGGACAGCCGCCTAACTATGGCTACACCTTC.

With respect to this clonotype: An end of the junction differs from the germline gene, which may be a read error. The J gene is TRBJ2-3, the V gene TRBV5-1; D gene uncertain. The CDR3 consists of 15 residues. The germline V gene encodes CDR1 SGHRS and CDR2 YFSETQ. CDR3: CTSSLGQVWGDTQYF. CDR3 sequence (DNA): TGCACCAGCAGCTTGGGTCAGGTCTGGGGAGATACGCAGTATTTT.

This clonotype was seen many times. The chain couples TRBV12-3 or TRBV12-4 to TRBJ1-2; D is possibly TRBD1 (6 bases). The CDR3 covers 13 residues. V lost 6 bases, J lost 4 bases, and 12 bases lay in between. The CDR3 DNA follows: TGTGCCAGCAGCACCATACAGGGCTATGGCTACACCTTC. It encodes CASSTIQGYGYTF.

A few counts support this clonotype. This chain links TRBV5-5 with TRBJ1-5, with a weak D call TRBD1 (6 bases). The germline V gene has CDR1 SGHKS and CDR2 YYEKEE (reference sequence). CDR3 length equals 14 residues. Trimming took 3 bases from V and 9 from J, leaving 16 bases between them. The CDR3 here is CASSYGQYPGPQHF. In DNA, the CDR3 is TGTGCCAGCAGCTACGGACAGTACCCCGGGCCCCAGCATTTT. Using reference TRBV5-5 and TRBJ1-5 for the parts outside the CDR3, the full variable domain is DAGVTQSPTHLIKTRGQQVTLRCSPISGHKSVSWYQQVLGQGPQFIFQYYEKEERGRGNFPDRFSARQFPNYSSELNVNALLLGDSALYLCASSYGQYPGPQHFGDGTRLSIL.